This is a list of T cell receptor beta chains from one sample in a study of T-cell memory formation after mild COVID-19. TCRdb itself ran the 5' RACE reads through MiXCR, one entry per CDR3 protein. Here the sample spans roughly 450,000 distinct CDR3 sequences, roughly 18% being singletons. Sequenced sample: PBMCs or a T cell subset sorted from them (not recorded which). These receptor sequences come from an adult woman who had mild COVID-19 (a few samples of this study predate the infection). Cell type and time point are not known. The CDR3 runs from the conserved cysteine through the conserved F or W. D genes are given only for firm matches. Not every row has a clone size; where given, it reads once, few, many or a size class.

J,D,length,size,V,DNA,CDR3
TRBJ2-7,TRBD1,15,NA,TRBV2,TGTGCCAGCAGGGCAGACAGGGCTCCGTCCTACGAGCAGTACTTC,CASRADRAPSYEQYF
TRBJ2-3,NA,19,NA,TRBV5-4,TGTGCCAGCAGCCCTTGGAGGACGATCCCTTCTGATAGCACAGATACGCAGTATTTT,CASSPWRTIPSDSTDTQYF
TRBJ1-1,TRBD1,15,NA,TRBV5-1,TGCGCCAGCAGCTCGATACAGGGGAGGAACACTGAAGCTTTCTTT,CASSSIQGRNTEAFF
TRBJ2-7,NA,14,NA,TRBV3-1,TGTGCCAGCAGCCCGGAGTCGGAAATCTACGAGCAGTACTTC,CASSPESEIYEQYF
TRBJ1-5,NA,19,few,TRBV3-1,TGTGCCAGCAGCCAACACAGAACGCGACAGGCCCCGTGCAATCAGCCCCAGCATTTT,CASSQHRTRQAPCNQPQHF
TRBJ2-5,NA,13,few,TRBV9,TGTGCCAGCAGCCCGGGACTCGAATCGTCCCAGTACTTC,CASSPGLESSQYF
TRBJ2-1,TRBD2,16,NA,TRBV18,TGTGCCAGCTCACCACGTCCAGCGGGGGGGACTGGTGAGCAGTTCTTC,CASSPRPAGGTGEQFF
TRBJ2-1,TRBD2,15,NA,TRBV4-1,TGCGCCAGCAGCCAGGGCGGGGGGGCCGGTAATGAGCAGTTCTTC,CASSQGGGAGNEQFF
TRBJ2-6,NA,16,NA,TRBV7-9,TGTGCCAGCATCCTTTCCCCAAGCCCTGGGGCCAACGTCCTGACTTTC,CASILSPSPGANVLTF
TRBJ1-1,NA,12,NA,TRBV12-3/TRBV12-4,TGTGCCAGCAGTTTAGAGCTCAGACGGGCTTTCTTT,CASSLELRRAFF
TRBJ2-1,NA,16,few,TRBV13,TGTGCCAGCAGCAACAGGGCCCTGAGCTCCTACAATGAGCAGTTCTTC,CASSNRALSSYNEQFF